A single sample gave rise to the 10 T cell receptor beta chains below, sequenced in a study of neoadjuvant nivolumab and ipilimumab in lung cancer (TCRdb year 2020). The library came from the immunoSEQ multiplex PCR assay. This is the immuneACCESS table as TCRdb keeps it, with only in-frame sequences that have V and J called. A part of the clones is gone; compared with another copy, unresolved V genes explain less than half, and the rest is unexplained. The sample contains around 21,000 clones, more than 65% of them found a single time. The ten largest clones take up under 30% of the sample. Interpreted using the paper, the time point label stands for: pretherapy, before neoadjuvant immune checkpoint inhibitors. Sample: peripheral blood, taken before neoadjuvant nivolumab, alone or with ipilimumab. The receptors derive from an adult with non-small cell lung cancer.

Note on this clone: Its ends do not fully match the called genes, so a read error is possible. The chain combines TRBV7-2 with TRBJ2-5; 8 nucleotides line up with TRBD2. This CDR3 comprises 15 residues. Germline V lookup: CDR1 SGHTA, CDR2 FQGNSA. The CDR3 DNA follows: TGTGCCAGCAGCATCGGGACTAGTCGACAAGGGACCCAGTACTTC. Amino acid sequence: CASSIGTSRQGTQYF.

The chain combines TRBV6-5 with TRBJ2-6; D unresolved. V lost 6 bases, J lost 1 base, and 7 bases lay in between. Germline V lookup: CDR1 MNHEY, CDR2 SVGAGI. The CDR3 spans 14 residues. CDR3 region: CASSHQSGANVLTF. The CDR3 DNA reads TGTGCCAGCAGCCACCAATCTGGGGCCAACGTCCTGACTTTC.

This chain connects TRBV5-4 to TRBJ1-4; D gene unclear. Germline CDR1 and CDR2: SGHNT and YYREEE (reference sequence). Trimming pared 0 bases from V and 8 bases from J, leaving 14 bases between. The CDR3 covers 15 residues. CDR3 region: CASSLEPDLGEKLFF. In DNA, the CDR3 is TGTGCCAGCAGCTTGGAGCCAGACCTTGGGGAAAAACTGTTTTTT.

The V call is TRBV5-4, the J call TRBJ1-1, with D perhaps matching TRBD1 (5 bases). CDR1 is SGHNT and CDR2 is YYREEE in the germline V gene (reference sequence). The CDR3 is 13 amino acids. The V and J ends lost 0 bases and 6 bases respectively, with 9 bases between them. DNA of the CDR3: TGTGCCAGCAGCTTGGGGCGGGGACCTGAAGCTTTCTTT. Its translation: CASSLGRGPEAFF.

This clone was seen once. The V and J genes are TRBV5-1 and TRBJ1-4, with D perhaps matching TRBD1 (5 bases). CDR3 length: 13 amino acids. Trimming pared 5 bases from V and 8 bases from J, leaving 13 bases between. Per germline, CDR1 SGHRS and CDR2 YFSETQ. CDR3 sequence (DNA): TGCGCCAGCAGGGGGCCCCCGGACGAAAAACTGTTTTTT. This gives the protein CASRGPPDEKLFF.

This chain connects TRBV2 to TRBJ1-2; D ambiguous. This CDR3 has 10 amino acids. Germline V CDR1 and CDR2: SNHLY, FYNNEI. Deletions cut 4 bases from V and 8 bases from J, with 5 bases between. CDR3 sequence reads: CASSVPGYTF. CDR3 sequence (DNA): TGTGCCAGCAGTGTCCCCGGCTACACCTTC.

This clone was counted only a few times. The chain links TRBV7-6 to TRBJ1-2, with D possibly being TRBD1 (6 bases). The germline CDR1 and CDR2 sequences are SGHVS and FNYEAQ. V lost 4 bases and J lost 6, with 12 bases in between. The CDR3 is made up of 13 amino acids. This CDR3 is CASSSGQRNGYTF. In nucleotides, the CDR3 is TGTGCCAGCAGCTCCGGACAGAGAAATGGCTACACCTTC. Full variable domain (outside the CDR3, taken from reference TRBV7-6 and TRBJ1-2): GAGVSQSPRYKVTKRGQDVALRCDPISGHVSLYWYRQALGQGPEFLTYFNYEAQQDKSGLPNDRFSAERPEGSISTLTIQRTEQRDSAMYRCASSSGQRNGYTFGSGTRLTVV.

J is TRBJ2-3 and V is TRBV2; TRBD2 might be the D (6 bases). Germline V gene sequence: CDR1 SNHLY, CDR2 FYNNEI. Trimming shortened V by 7 bases and J by 5 bases, and 16 bases separated the two germline ends. The length of the CDR3 is 14 residues. In nucleotides, the CDR3 is TGTGCCAGCAACGAAGGAAGGGAGGTAGATACGCAGTATTTT. It encodes CASNEGREVDTQYF.

J is TRBJ1-2 and V is TRBV10-3, with 7 bases identical to TRBD1. CDR1 ENHRY and CDR2 SYGVKD come from the germline V gene. Trimming removed 10 bases from V and 4 bases from J; junction bases left unmatched: 6. The CDR3 totals 12 residues. The CDR3 region is CATRQGGYGYTF. In DNA form, the CDR3 reads TGTGCCACGCGACAGGGAGGCTATGGCTACACCTTC.

This chain connects TRBV16 to TRBJ1-5; possibly TRBD1 for D (5 bases). V was shortened by 4 bases and J by 0 bases, with 10 bases between the two germline ends. Germline V gives CDR1 KGHSY, CDR2 FQNENV. The CDR3 loop spans 15 amino acids. The CDR3 DNA sequence: TGTGCCAGCAGCCGGGACGGAGATAGCAATCAGCCCCAGCATTTT. This gives the protein CASSRDGDSNQPQHF.